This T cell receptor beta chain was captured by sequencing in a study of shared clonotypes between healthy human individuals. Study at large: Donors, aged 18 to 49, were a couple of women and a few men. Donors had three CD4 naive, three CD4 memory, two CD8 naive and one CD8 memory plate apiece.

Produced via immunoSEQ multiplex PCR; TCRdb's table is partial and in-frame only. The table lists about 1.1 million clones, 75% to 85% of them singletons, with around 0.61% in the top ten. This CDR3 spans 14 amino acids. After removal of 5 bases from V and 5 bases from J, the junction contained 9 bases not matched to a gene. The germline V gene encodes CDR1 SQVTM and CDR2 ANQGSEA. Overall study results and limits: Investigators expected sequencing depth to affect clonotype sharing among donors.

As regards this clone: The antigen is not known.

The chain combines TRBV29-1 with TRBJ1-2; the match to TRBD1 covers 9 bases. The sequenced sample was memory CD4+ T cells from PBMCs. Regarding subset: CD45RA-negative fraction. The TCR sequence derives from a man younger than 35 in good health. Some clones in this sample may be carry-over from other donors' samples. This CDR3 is CSVSQGQGGYGYTF. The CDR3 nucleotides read TGCAGCGTTTCCCAGGGACAGGGAGGGTATGGCTACACCTTC. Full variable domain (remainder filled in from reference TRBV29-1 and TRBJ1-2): SAVISQKPSRDICQRGTSLTIQCQVDSQVTMMFWYRQQPGQSLTLIATANQGSEATYESGFVIDKFPISRPNLTFSTLTVSNMSPEDSSIYLCSVSQGQGGYGYTFGSGTRLTVV.